These 3 T cell receptor beta chains were all obtained from the same sample, sequenced in a study of blood T cells in healthy people across ages. A J-beta primer mix and a sample-barcoded 5' primer were used in a second PCR of roughly 6 to 12 cycles. In TCRdb, the 5' RACE reads were re-called with MiXCR into one record per CDR3 protein. The sample includes some 880,000 distinct CDR3 sequences, roughly 34% of them seen just once. The sequencing input was blood. Receptors originate from a man between 18 and 29 years old in good health.

The V call is TRBV20-1, the J call TRBJ1-1; 9 bases line up with TRBD1. In germline, CDR1 is DFQATT, CDR2 SNEGSKA (reference sequence). V lost 5 bases to trimming and J lost 4 bases; unmatched junction nucleotides: 5. This CDR3 is built from 13 residues. The CDR3 DNA sequence: TGCAGTGCTCGCGGGACAGGGAGCACTGAAGCTTTCTTT. It encodes CSARGTGSTEAFF.

V and J are TRBV9 and TRBJ1-2; D remains ambiguous. This CDR3 is 16 amino acids long. From germline, CDR1 is SGDLS and CDR2 YYNGEE. The germline V and J ends were trimmed by 2 bases and 8 bases, with 22 bases remaining between them. CDR3 nucleotides: TGTGCCAGCAGCGTTAGTGCAGGAGGGAATCTCGGGGGCTACACCTTC. It specifies CASSVSAGGNLGGYTF.

Concerning this clonotype: The junction does not match germline at one end; this may be a read error. The CDR3, as DNA: TGTGCCAGTAGCCAAGACGCCCTTACAGGTGAAGCTTTCTTT. Translation: CASSQDALTGEAFF. The chain is built from TRBV3-1 and TRBJ1-1; D might be TRBD1 (5 bases). The germline V gene has CDR1 LGHDT and CDR2 YNNKEL (reference sequence). The CDR3 spans 14 residues.